This is a list of T cell receptor beta chains from one sample in a study of cytomegalovirus exposure and HLA in healthy donors. Libraries were prepared by immunoSEQ multiplex PCR; TCRdb keeps only in-frame clonotypes and omits some of them. In the table there are 130,000 to 150,000 clones, nearly 80% of which are singletons. The material sequenced was PBMCs. The receptors stem from a male donor in good health and CMV-seronegative. CDR3s include the opening cysteine and the closing phenylalanine or tryptophan. The D gene is left open where the match is weak. Only part of the rows carry a size: once, few, many, or a class if the clone is expanded.

v_call	j_call	clone_size	d_call	cdr3_aa	cdr3_nt
TRBV5-1	TRBJ2-5	-	TRBD1	CASSLITTGRETQYF	TGCGCCAGCAGCTTGATTACGACAGGGCGAGAGACCCAGTACTTC
TRBV5-1	TRBJ2-1	-	TRBD2	CASQEAGGPYNEQFF	TGCGCCAGCCAAGAGGCGGGGGGACCATACAATGAGCAGTTCTTC
TRBV4-1	TRBJ1-6	-	TRBD1	CASSQRDRSSYNSPLHF	TGCGCCAGCAGCCAACGGGACAGGAGCTCCTATAATTCACCCCTCCACTTT
TRBV15	TRBJ1-3	-	-	CATSRDEGPGNTIYF	TGTGCCACCAGCAGAGATGAGGGTCCTGGAAACACCATATATTTT
TRBV7-3	TRBJ2-5	-	-	CASSFGQQETQYF	TGTGCCAGCAGCTTCGGACAGCAAGAGACCCAGTACTTC
TRBV29-1	TRBJ1-2	-	-	CSVTPVRGEGGYTF	TGCAGCGTCACCCCGGTTCGGGGTGAAGGGGGCTACACCTTC
TRBV7-2	TRBJ1-2	few	-	CASSLDLQVSYGYTF	TGTGCCAGCAGCTTAGACTTACAGGTGTCCTATGGCTACACCTTC
TRBV19	TRBJ2-7	-	-	CAKGFGGFDEQYF	TGTGCCAAAGGTTTTGGGGGGTTCGACGAGCAGTACTTC
TRBV11-3	TRBJ2-7	once	TRBD1	CASSLTGVGDEQYF	TGTGCCAGCAGCTTGACAGGGGTCGGGGACGAGCAGTACTTC
TRBV29-1	TRBJ2-1	-	-	CSAYSNEQFF	TGCAGCGCTTACAGCAATGAGCAGTTCTTC
TRBV19	TRBJ2-5	-	TRBD1	CASSGRTGGNYQETQYF	TGTGCCAGTAGCGGTAGAACAGGGGGAAATTACCAAGAGACCCAGTACTTC
TRBV7-9	TRBJ2-2	-	-	CASSLHSGYTGELFF	TGTGCCAGCAGCTTACATTCCGGGTACACCGGGGAGCTGTTTTTT
TRBV18	TRBJ1-4	-	-	CASSPRPTGGEKLFF	TGTGCCAGCTCACCGAGACCTACAGGAGGGGAAAAACTGTTTTTT
TRBV6-5	TRBJ1-2	-	TRBD1	CASSYGTGGNYGYTF	TGTGCCAGCAGTTACGGGACAGGGGGGAATTATGGCTACACCTTC
TRBV9	TRBJ1-2	once	TRBD1	CASSVADRVSGYTF	TGTGCCAGCAGCGTAGCCGACAGGGTCAGTGGCTACACCTTC
TRBV18	TRBJ1-1	once	-	CASSPRFAGEAFF	TGTGCCAGCTCACCTAGGTTCGCGGGGGAAGCTTTCTTT
TRBV4-1	TRBJ1-6	-	TRBD1	CASSQRTGTGMSPLHF	TGCGCCAGCAGCCAACGTACCGGGACAGGGATGTCACCCCTCCACTTT
TRBV6-5	TRBJ2-1	few	TRBD1	CASIGGTGQFF	TGTGCCAGCATTGGAGGGACAGGGCAGTTCTTC
TRBV21-1	TRBJ2-3	-	-	CASSSGGAGDTQYF	TGTGCCAGCAGCAGCGGGGGGGCCGGAGATACGCAGTATTTT
TRBV19	TRBJ2-5	-	-	CASSIRWDLRKYF	TGTGCCAGTAGTATCCGTTGGGACTTGAGGAAGTACTTC
TRBV28	TRBJ1-4	-	-	CASRPEGVKLFF	TGTGCCAGCAGGCCCGAGGGTGTAAAACTGTTTTTT
TRBV4-3	TRBJ2-3	-	TRBD2	CASSEGLAGSTDTQYF	TGCGCCAGCAGCGAAGGTCTAGCGGGATCCACAGATACGCAGTATTTT
TRBV5-4	TRBJ2-7	once	TRBD1	CASSLGGRQTFHEQYF	TGTGCCAGCAGCTTAGGGGGCAGGCAGACCTTTCACGAGCAGTACTTC
TRBV4-3	TRBJ2-3	-	TRBD2	CASSQTGGPTDTQYF	TGCGCCAGCAGCCAAACGGGGGGTCCCACAGATACGCAGTATTTT
TRBV11-2	TRBJ2-3	once	TRBD2	CASSLVGSGGADTQYF	TGTGCCAGCAGCTTAGTAGGGAGCGGGGGGGCAGATACGCAGTATTTT
TRBV9	TRBJ2-6	-	-	CASSVATGSGANVLTF	TGTGCCAGCAGCGTAGCTACGGGCTCTGGGGCCAACGTCCTGACTTTC
TRBV6-5	TRBJ1-2	-	TRBD1	CASSQTGAGGGYTF	TGTGCCAGCAGCCAAACAGGGGCGGGTGGTGGCTACACCTTC
TRBV9	TRBJ1-5	-	-	CASSAGGGQPQHF	TGTGCCAGCAGCGCCGGGGGGGGTCAGCCCCAGCATTTT
TRBV7-8	TRBJ1-4	-	-	CASSLTANEELFF	TGTGCCAGCAGCTTAACAGCTAATGAAGAACTGTTTTTT
TRBV7-9	TRBJ2-1	-	-	CASSLDLTGQFF	TGTGCCAGCAGCTTAGACTTAACGGGGCAGTTCTTC
TRBV4-3	TRBJ1-1	once	-	CASSQGGLLNTEAFF	TGCGCCAGCAGCCAAGGGGGACTACTGAACACTGAAGCTTTCTTT
TRBV20-1	TRBJ2-7	-	TRBD2	CSAREGSEQYF	TGCAGTGCGAGGGAGGGGAGCGAGCAGTACTTC
TRBV10-3	TRBJ2-2	-	-	CAIGGGANGVPGELFF	TGTGCCATCGGGGGGGGCGCAAACGGTGTCCCCGGGGAGCTGTTTTTT
TRBV27	TRBJ1-5	-	-	CASSLAYLSDQPQHF	TGTGCCAGCAGTTTAGCCTATCTGTCCGATCAGCCCCAGCATTTT
TRBV10-1	TRBJ2-7	-	TRBD1	CASSETRTGVEQYF	TGCGCCAGCAGTGAGACCCGGACAGGGGTCGAGCAGTACTTC
TRBV10-1	TRBJ2-7	-	-	CASSESSGSYEQYF	TGCGCCAGCAGTGAGTCGTCCGGGTCCTACGAGCAGTACTTC
TRBV7-2	TRBJ2-7	-	-	CASSLTSGGSYEQYF	TGTGCCAGCAGCCTGACTAGTGGAGGGTCCTACGAGCAGTACTTC
TRBV11-2	TRBJ2-7	-	TRBD2	CASSPPRRGRDSYEQYF	TGTGCCAGCAGCCCCCCCCGACGGGGGAGGGACTCCTACGAGCAGTACTTC
TRBV6-1	TRBJ1-5	-	TRBD1	CASSVQGYSNQPQHF	TGTGCCAGCAGTGTACAGGGGTATAGCAATCAGCCCCAGCATTTT
TRBV7-6	TRBJ2-5	-	-	CASSLDLKETQYF	TGTGCCAGCAGCTTAGACTTAAAAGAGACCCAGTACTTC
TRBV28	TRBJ1-5	few	-	CASSLSGTLGQHF	TGTGCCAGCAGTTTATCAGGGACTCTTGGGCAGCATTTT
TRBV19	TRBJ1-3	-	TRBD1	CASSPRDRGLGNTIYF	TGTGCCAGTAGTCCCCGGGACAGGGGATTAGGAAACACCATATATTTT
TRBV27	TRBJ2-7	-	-	CASSLLDTSSYEQYF	TGTGCCAGCAGTTTACTGGACACGAGCTCCTACGAGCAGTACTTC
TRBV6-1	TRBJ1-5	-	-	CASGMVGNQPQHF	TGTGCCAGCGGCATGGTGGGCAATCAGCCCCAGCATTTT
TRBV5-8	TRBJ2-7	-	-	CASSFQWGYEQYF	TGTGCCAGCAGCTTTCAATGGGGCTACGAGCAGTACTTC
TRBV11-3	TRBJ1-1	-	TRBD1	CASSPPGQGLTFF	TGTGCCAGCAGCCCCCCGGGACAGGGGTTGACTTTCTTT
TRBV7-2	TRBJ2-3	-	TRBD2	CASSPTSGGADTQYF	TGTGCCAGCAGCCCCACTAGCGGGGGGGCAGATACGCAGTATTTT
TRBV30	TRBJ1-4	-	-	CAWSGQANAYNEKLFF	TGTGCCTGGAGTGGCCAGGCGAACGCCTATAATGAAAAACTGTTTTTT